This TCR beta chain was sequenced in a study of blood T cell repertoires in COVID-19. This clone has a single count. In the authors' methods: Reference gene primer amplification gave estimated nucleated cell counts. TCRdb keeps only in-frame clones here, not all; method: immunoSEQ multiplex PCR. Clonal size and the V and J genes are those of that table, whereas D and trimming came from the DNA. This table has around 71,000 clones, around 86% appearing once. Per germline, CDR1 LGHDT and CDR2 YNNKEL (reference sequence). This CDR3 is built from 17 residues. Trimming stripped 0 bases from V and 2 bases from J, with 16 bases between.

The TCR comes from a woman aged 60 to 75 with acute or convalescent COVID-19. What was sequenced was peripheral blood. This chain links TRBV3-1 (or the pseudogene TRBV3-2) with TRBJ2-5; possibly TRBD1 for D (7 bases). CDR3 sequence reads: CASSQEVRRDSQETQYF. The DNA of the CDR3 is TGTGCCAGCAGCCAAGAAGTGCGGCGGGACAGTCAAGAGACCCAGTACTTC.